Listed below are T cell receptor beta chains from one sample, sequenced in a study of T cells after somatic rescue of genetic block. TCRdb's copy holds only in-frame clones and misses some; the assay was immunoSEQ multiplex PCR. The table includes 55,000 to 70,000 clones, around 90% detected once. Sequencing was performed on peripheral blood mononuclear cells (PBMCs). These receptors were obtained from a man aged 35-49 years. CDR3s include the opening cysteine and the closing phenylalanine or tryptophan. A D gene is named only where the DNA matches it firmly. Size is stated for part of the rows, as once, few or many counts, or as a class when the clone is expanded.

TRBJ1-1 TRBD1 TRBV4-3 - TGCGCCAGCAGCCAACAGACAGGGGTGAACACTGAAGCTTTCTTT CASSQQTGVNTEAFF
TRBJ2-1 - TRBV9 - TGTGCCAGCAGCGTAGGATGGACCGGTCCAAGTGAGCAGTTCTTC CASSVGWTGPSEQFF
TRBJ2-1 - TRBV2 once TGTGCCAGCAGTGAAGAGGGGACTCGGGCCTACAATGAGCAGTTCTTC CASSEEGTRAYNEQFF
TRBJ2-5 - TRBV4-3 - TGCGCCAGCAGCCAAATGGGAGGGGGAGAGACCCAGTACTTC CASSQMGGGETQYF
TRBJ2-7 - TRBV4-3 once TGCGCCAGCAGCTCCCACCGGGACTCAACCTACGAGCAGTACTTC CASSSHRDSTYEQYF
TRBJ1-4 - TRBV11-2 - TGTGCCAGCAGCTTAGGAAATAGTGAAAAACTGTTTTTT CASSLGNSEKLFF
TRBJ2-1 TRBD2 TRBV15 - TGTGCCACCAGCAGGTACGGGACTAGCGGATACAATGAGCAGTTCTTC CATSRYGTSGYNEQFF
TRBJ2-2 - TRBV6-5 - TGTGCCAGCAGGCCGGACAGAGCTGGTCCCGGGGAGCTGTTTTTT CASRPDRAGPGELFF
TRBJ2-5 TRBD2 TRBV7-2 - TGTGCCAGCAGACGACTAGCGGGGGGGCTATTGGAGACCCAGTACTTC CASRRLAGGLLETQYF
TRBJ2-2 - TRBV7-3 - TGTGCCAGCAGCTTACCACGGACTGCACCGAACACCGGGGAGCTGTTTTTT CASSLPRTAPNTGELFF
TRBJ2-1 TRBD2 TRBV27 - TGTGCCAGCAGGGGACTAGCGGGACGCAGCTCCTACAATGAGCAGTTCTTC CASRGLAGRSSYNEQFF
TRBJ2-1 - TRBV7-9 - TGTGCCAGCAGCTTAGCACTAGACCCCTACAATGAGCAGTTCTTC CASSLALDPYNEQFF
TRBJ2-2 - TRBV7-8 - TGTGCCAGCAGCTCTCCGGGACACCCAACCGGGGAGCTGTTTTTT CASSSPGHPTGELFF
TRBJ2-7 - TRBV5-1 - TGCGCCAGCAGCTTGGCACCTAAAACGTCCGAGCAGTACTTC CASSLAPKTSEQYF
TRBJ2-3 - TRBV6-4 few TGTGCCAGCAGTGACGACCCAGCGGCGGGGCCAGATACGCAGTATTTT CASSDDPAAGPDTQYF
TRBJ1-1 - TRBV2 - TGTGCCAGCAGTGGCCGGGCAGTCGGGACTGAAGCTTTCTTT CASSGRAVGTEAFF
TRBJ2-7 TRBD1 TRBV6-5 few TGTGCCAGCAGTTACGCCGGGACAGGGGGGTACGAGCAGTACTTC CASSYAGTGGYEQYF
TRBJ2-5 - TRBV30 few TGTGCCTGGAGTCGCGGACGCTCCACATTGGAGACCCAGTACTTC CAWSRGRSTLETQYF
TRBJ2-7 TRBD1 TRBV5-1 - TGCGCCAGCAGGTCGGACAGGGTATACGAGCAGTACTTC CASRSDRVYEQYF
TRBJ2-2 TRBD1 TRBV5-6 - TGTGCCAGCAGCTTGTTCGGGACAGGGAGTCGCACCGGGGAGCTGTTTTTT CASSLFGTGSRTGELFF
TRBJ1-4 TRBD1 TRBV18 - TGTGCCAGCTCACCACCGATCAGGGGGAACCTGACTAATGAAAAACTGTTTTTT CASSPPIRGNLTNEKLFF
TRBJ2-7 - TRBV6-1 - TGTGCCAGCAGACGTAGCCAGAGCGTCCTTGAGCAGTACTTC CASRRSQSVLEQYF
TRBJ1-1 TRBD1 TRBV10-3 - TGTGCCGCGGACAGGGGGCGGAACACTGAAGCTTTCTTT CAADRGRNTEAFF
TRBJ1-2 - TRBV2 - TGTGCCAGCAGCCGCCTAACCCGATATGGCTACACCTTC CASSRLTRYGYTF
TRBJ2-3 TRBD2 TRBV28 - TGTGCCAGCAGAAAGGCGGGGGGCACAGATACGCAGTATTTT CASRKAGGTDTQYF
TRBJ1-2 - TRBV9 - TGTGCCAGCAGCGCCACTCGGGGGGCCCAGTTTGGGTACACCTTC CASSATRGAQFGYTF
TRBJ2-7 - TRBV6-5 - TGTGCCAGCACCCCCCCCGGGCTTGGAGTCCACGAGCAGTACTTC CASTPPGLGVHEQYF
TRBJ2-1 TRBD2 TRBV6-4 - TGTGCCAGCAGTGTAGCGGGGGGGCCTTATGAGCAGTTCTTC CASSVAGGPYEQFF
TRBJ2-3 - TRBV27 - TGTGCCAGCAGTTTATCCCCGGGGGCGGGTACGCAGTATTTT CASSLSPGAGTQYF
TRBJ2-2 TRBD2 TRBV7-9 - TGTGCCAGCAGCTTAGGACTAGCGGGAGGGCCCGGGGAGCTGTTTTTT CASSLGLAGGPGELFF
TRBJ1-2 TRBD1 TRBV2 - TGTGCCAGCAACAGGGGAGTGAGGGGCTACACCTTC CASNRGVRGYTF
TRBJ1-1 - TRBV10-3 - TGTGCCATCAGTGAGGGTATGGGTAACACTGAAGCTTTCTTT CAISEGMGNTEAFF
TRBJ2-3 TRBD2 TRBV30 - TGTGCCTGGAGTGACCTAGAACCGGGACTAGCCCCTGATACGCAGTATTTT CAWSDLEPGLAPDTQYF
TRBJ2-7 - TRBV20-1 - TGCAGTGCCATAAGCCCCGGCGAGCAGTACTTC CSAISPGEQYF
TRBJ2-7 TRBD2 TRBV2 - TGTGCCAGCAGTGAAAGGCCTAGCGGGAGTCGGGAGGGGCAGCAGTACTTC CASSERPSGSREGQQYF
TRBJ2-5 - TRBV5-1 - TGCGCCAGCAGCCCCGCTTTACCGTCTACCCAAGAGACCCAGTACTTC CASSPALPSTQETQYF
TRBJ2-2 TRBD1 TRBV10-3 - TGTGCCATCAGTGAACAGGGGCACACCGGGGAGCTGTTTTTT CAISEQGHTGELFF
TRBJ1-3 TRBD1 TRBV19 few TGTGCCAGTAGTACGCACCCCGACAGGGCTGGAAACACCATATATTTT CASSTHPDRAGNTIYF
TRBJ2-3 - TRBV9 - TGTGCCAGCAGCGTAGAGATGGGGCGAGATACGCAGTATTTT CASSVEMGRDTQYF
TRBJ2-1 - TRBV7-7 - TGTGCTAGCAGCACCCACAGGGAGGATGAGCAGTTCTTC CASSTHREDEQFF
TRBJ1-5 - TRBV2 - TGTGCCAGCAGCCCGAAGAAAAATCAGCCCCAGCATTTT CASSPKKNQPQHF
TRBJ2-3 - TRBV18 - TGTGCCAGCTCACCATCGGTTCAGGGCACAGATACGCAGTATTTT CASSPSVQGTDTQYF
TRBJ1-3 TRBD1 TRBV12-5 - TGTGCTAGTGGTTTGATGACCCGGACAGGCTTCTCTGGAAACACCATATATTTT CASGLMTRTGFSGNTIYF
TRBJ2-7 TRBD2 TRBV6-1 - TGTGCCATCGCCGGGACTAGCAGTTACGAGCAGTACTTC CAIAGTSSYEQYF
TRBJ2-2 - TRBV7-3 - TGTGCCAGCAGCTTAAGCCCAGGGAAGGACACCGGGGAGCTGTTTTTT CASSLSPGKDTGELFF
TRBJ2-7 TRBD2 TRBV10-3 - TGTGCCATCAGTGAGTCGAGAGGCCTAGCGGGGGCCGCGGCGGAGCAGTACTTC CAISESRGLAGAAAEQYF